A single sample is the source of the 2 T cell receptor beta chains below, sequenced in a study of human T cells and chemical hapten exposure. Time point reported: patch test 1, 2 weeks after DPC sensitization. Treatment denoted: therapeutic diphenylcyclopropenone sensitization with weekly scalp DPC. TCRdb re-derived calls from the RACE reads in MiXCR, one entry per CDR3 protein. This table holds 85,000 to 100,000 distinct CDR3 sequences, roughly 12% found once. This specimen consisted of whole blood, obtained in connection with sensitization to the hapten diphenylcyclopropenone (DPC). These receptors all stem from a woman in her 40s with alopecia areata. Some clones in this sample may be carry-over from other donors' samples.

This clonotype was seen only a few times. V gene TRBV7-2 combines with J gene TRBJ2-7; 7 bases match TRBD2. Unmatched junction bases numbered 13, after V lost 3 bases and J lost 2 bases. The CDR3 runs 17 residues. Germline CDR1 and CDR2: SGHTA and FQGNSA. The CDR3 is CASSLVSGLYYPYEQYF. The CDR3 nucleotides are TGTGCCAGCAGCTTGGTTAGCGGGCTATACTACCCCTACGAGCAGTACTTC.

This clonotype has more than one count but fewer than ten. The chain recombines TRBV20-1 with TRBJ2-7; no reliable D call. Germline CDR1 reads DFQATT; CDR2 reads SNEGSKA (reference sequence). CDR3 length: 14 residues. The CDR3 nucleotides read TGCAGCATATTATATAAGGCGGCTACCTACGAGCAGTACTTC. This sequence encodes CSILYKAATYEQYF.